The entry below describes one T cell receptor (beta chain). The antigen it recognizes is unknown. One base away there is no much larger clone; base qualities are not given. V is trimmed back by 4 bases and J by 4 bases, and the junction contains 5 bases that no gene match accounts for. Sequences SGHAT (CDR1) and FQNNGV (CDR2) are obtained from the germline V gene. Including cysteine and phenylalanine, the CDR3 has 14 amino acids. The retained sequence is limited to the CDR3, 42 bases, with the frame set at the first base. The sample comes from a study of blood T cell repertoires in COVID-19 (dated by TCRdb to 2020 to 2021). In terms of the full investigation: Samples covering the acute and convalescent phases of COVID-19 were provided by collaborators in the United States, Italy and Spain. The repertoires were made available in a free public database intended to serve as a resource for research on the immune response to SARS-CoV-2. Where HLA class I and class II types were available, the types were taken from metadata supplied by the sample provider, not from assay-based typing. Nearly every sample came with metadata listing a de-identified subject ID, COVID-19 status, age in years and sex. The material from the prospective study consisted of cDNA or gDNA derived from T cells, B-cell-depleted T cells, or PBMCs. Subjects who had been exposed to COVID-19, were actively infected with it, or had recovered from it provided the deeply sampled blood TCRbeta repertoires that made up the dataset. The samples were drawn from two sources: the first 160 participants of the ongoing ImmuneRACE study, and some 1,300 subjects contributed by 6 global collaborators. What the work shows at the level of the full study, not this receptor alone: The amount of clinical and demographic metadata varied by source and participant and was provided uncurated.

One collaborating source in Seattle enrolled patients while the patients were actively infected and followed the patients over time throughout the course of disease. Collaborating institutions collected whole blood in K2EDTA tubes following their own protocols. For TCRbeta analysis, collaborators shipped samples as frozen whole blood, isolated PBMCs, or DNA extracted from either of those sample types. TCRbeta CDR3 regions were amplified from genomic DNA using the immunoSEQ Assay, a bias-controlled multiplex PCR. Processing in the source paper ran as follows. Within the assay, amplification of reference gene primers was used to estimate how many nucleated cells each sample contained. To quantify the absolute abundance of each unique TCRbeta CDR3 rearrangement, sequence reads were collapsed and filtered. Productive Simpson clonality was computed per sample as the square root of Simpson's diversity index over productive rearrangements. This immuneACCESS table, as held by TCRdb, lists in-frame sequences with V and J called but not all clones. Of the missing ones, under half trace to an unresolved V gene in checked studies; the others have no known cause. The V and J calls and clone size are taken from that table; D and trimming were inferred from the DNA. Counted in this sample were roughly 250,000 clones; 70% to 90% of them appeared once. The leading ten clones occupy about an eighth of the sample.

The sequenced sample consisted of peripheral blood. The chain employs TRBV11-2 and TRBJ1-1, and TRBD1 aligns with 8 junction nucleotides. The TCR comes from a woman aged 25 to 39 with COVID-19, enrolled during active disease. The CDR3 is CASSSQGAITEAFF. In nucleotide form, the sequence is TGTGCCAGCAGCTCCCAGGGGGCAATCACTGAAGCTTTCTTT.